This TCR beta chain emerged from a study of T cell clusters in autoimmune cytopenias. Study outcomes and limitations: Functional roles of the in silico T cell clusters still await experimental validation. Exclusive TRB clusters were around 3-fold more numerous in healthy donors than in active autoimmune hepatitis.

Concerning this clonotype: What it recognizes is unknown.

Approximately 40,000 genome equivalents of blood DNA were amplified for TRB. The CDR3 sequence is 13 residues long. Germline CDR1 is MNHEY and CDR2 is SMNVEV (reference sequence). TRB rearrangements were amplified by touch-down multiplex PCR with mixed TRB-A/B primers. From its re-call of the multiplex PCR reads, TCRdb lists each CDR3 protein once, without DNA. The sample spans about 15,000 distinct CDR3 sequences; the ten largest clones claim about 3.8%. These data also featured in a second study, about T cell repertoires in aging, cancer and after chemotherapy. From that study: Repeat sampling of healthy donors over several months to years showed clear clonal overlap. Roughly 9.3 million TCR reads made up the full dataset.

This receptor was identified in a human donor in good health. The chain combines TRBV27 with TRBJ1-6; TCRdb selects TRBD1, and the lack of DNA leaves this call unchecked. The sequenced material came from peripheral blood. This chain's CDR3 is CASSLPGGSPLHF.